The rows below give T cell receptor beta chains drawn from one sample of a study of T cell changes during pregnancy in multiple sclerosis. Measured with immunoSEQ multiplex PCR; TCRdb has only the in-frame clones, and not every one. The data contain 79,000 or so clones, about 91% of them singletons. The sequencing used peripheral blood, collected in the first trimester of pregnancy. These receptors all come from a female donor in good health, enrolled as a control in a pregnancy study. CDR3s include the opening cysteine and the closing phenylalanine or tryptophan. The order of the fields is clone size, V gene, CDR3 protein. Some rows mark clone size as missing; the rest say once, few, many or name a class of expanded clone.

abundance: .; v_gene: TRBV30; CDR3aa: CAWSVGAGDGNTIYF
abundance: .; v_gene: TRBV5-8; CDR3aa: CASSSPRTGPYEQYF
abundance: .; v_gene: TRBV30; CDR3aa: CAWSFRGPGETQYF
abundance: .; v_gene: TRBV5-1; CDR3aa: CASSFGETQYF
abundance: .; v_gene: TRBV11-2; CDR3aa: CASSRDSSSYEQYF
abundance: .; v_gene: TRBV13; CDR3aa: CASSPVGRPREQYF
abundance: .; v_gene: TRBV11-2; CDR3aa: CASSSGLAGGFGTDTQYF
abundance: .; v_gene: TRBV5-1; CDR3aa: CASSLELSYNEQFF
abundance: .; v_gene: TRBV7-9; CDR3aa: CASSSISGQGYYEQYF
abundance: .; v_gene: TRBV7-2; CDR3aa: CATSSGTSGRVTDTQYF
abundance: .; v_gene: TRBV4-3; CDR3aa: CASSADRGTMNTEAFF
abundance: .; v_gene: TRBV13; CDR3aa: CASSSLAGARIQFF
abundance: .; v_gene: TRBV7-3; CDR3aa: CASSPLGGANTGELFF
abundance: .; v_gene: TRBV28; CDR3aa: CASRGQTNTEAFF
abundance: .; v_gene: TRBV19; CDR3aa: CASKGRQSGDTNYGYTF
abundance: .; v_gene: TRBV5-6; CDR3aa: CASSLGSGIRLETQYF
abundance: .; v_gene: TRBV4-3; CDR3aa: CASSQARQGETQYF
abundance: .; v_gene: TRBV28; CDR3aa: CASSWTSGGQETQYF
abundance: few; v_gene: TRBV28; CDR3aa: CASSLGRDASYEQYF
abundance: .; v_gene: TRBV5-1; CDR3aa: CASSLPLVSGASTDTQYF
abundance: .; v_gene: TRBV30; CDR3aa: CAWSPGLPREKLFF
abundance: .; v_gene: TRBV6-6; CDR3aa: CASTLQGNGNTIYF
abundance: .; v_gene: TRBV2; CDR3aa: CASSSTGTEAFF
abundance: .; v_gene: TRBV4-3; CDR3aa: CASSQDRNYGYTF
abundance: .; v_gene: TRBV11-2; CDR3aa: CASSHTGAGNTIYF
abundance: .; v_gene: TRBV7-2; CDR3aa: CASSPLQANGNTIYF
abundance: once; v_gene: TRBV7-9; CDR3aa: CASSLASGPQETQYF
abundance: .; v_gene: TRBV29-1; CDR3aa: CSALRANFTDTQYF
abundance: .; v_gene: TRBV4-3; CDR3aa: CASSQDRSSGQIEAFF
abundance: .; v_gene: TRBV4-1; CDR3aa: CASSRSMVATGGMNTEAFF
abundance: .; v_gene: TRBV4-3; CDR3aa: CASSHSRLGATNEKLFF
abundance: .; v_gene: TRBV4-2; CDR3aa: CASSQDRTSSYEQYF
abundance: .; v_gene: TRBV5-1; CDR3aa: CASSLSTAGAETQYF
abundance: .; v_gene: TRBV11-2; CDR3aa: CASSETDLSSPLHF
abundance: .; v_gene: TRBV19; CDR3aa: CASSLGASTDTQYF
abundance: .; v_gene: TRBV14; CDR3aa: CASSQDSTPSPLHF
abundance: .; v_gene: TRBV9; CDR3aa: CASSVSGLAAQETQYF
abundance: .; v_gene: TRBV7-9; CDR3aa: CASSSIRAGGNEQYF
abundance: .; v_gene: TRBV5-1; CDR3aa: CASSLDGQGSTDTQYF
abundance: .; v_gene: TRBV11-2; CDR3aa: CASSLVGGGSDF
abundance: .; v_gene: TRBV18; CDR3aa: CASSRSRDRGSYEQYF
abundance: .; v_gene: TRBV4-3; CDR3aa: CASSQERRGADTQYF
abundance: .; v_gene: TRBV2; CDR3aa: CASSETPFGYEQYF
abundance: once; v_gene: TRBV5-6; CDR3aa: CASSFIEGTEAFF
abundance: .; v_gene: TRBV2; CDR3aa: CASSDWTRGNTIYF
abundance: .; v_gene: TRBV19; CDR3aa: CASSTIRGLEAFKNIQYF
abundance: .; v_gene: TRBV30; CDR3aa: CAWSSGLATLNEQFF
abundance: .; v_gene: TRBV7-2; CDR3aa: CASSPALRGYEQYF
abundance: .; v_gene: TRBV4-3; CDR3aa: CASSQDYGGGGALQETQYF
abundance: once; v_gene: TRBV27; CDR3aa: CASSLKPGYPTYEQYF
abundance: .; v_gene: TRBV5-1; CDR3aa: CASSLETGFGYTF
abundance: .; v_gene: TRBV6-5; CDR3aa: CASSYWGQGGGYTF
abundance: .; v_gene: TRBV7-2; CDR3aa: CASSFQGASGYTF
abundance: .; v_gene: TRBV7-2; CDR3aa: CASSLHRDRAEQYF
abundance: .; v_gene: TRBV4-1; CDR3aa: CASSPTFGGGVGNIQYF
abundance: .; v_gene: TRBV2; CDR3aa: CASSESGLGSNTQYF
abundance: once; v_gene: TRBV4-2; CDR3aa: CASSQETVRGYTF
abundance: .; v_gene: TRBV5-1; CDR3aa: CASSLAPTSTVETQYF
abundance: .; v_gene: TRBV30; CDR3aa: CAWSELAALTDTQYF